Reported below is one TCR beta chain. As yet, its antigen is unknown. The record originates from a study of spatial heterogeneity in lung cancer. Looking at the study overall: Mean representation of each unique TCR and UMI combination in the raw reads exceeded 9.5 occurrences.

Each CDR3 protein is one row after TCRdb ran MiXCR on the 5' RACE reads. The sample consists of around 100,000 distinct CDR3 sequences, 10% to 12% of them appearing once. CDR3 length: 16 amino acids. Trimming removed 2 bases from V and 0 bases from J, with 11 bases in between. This sample's time point: blood at routine non-recurrence follow-up after resection. In each case, whole RNA from tumor, nontumor lung or frozen PBMC was sequenced unsorted. Study-level points and caveats: Whereas they appeared in blood less at follow-up, ubiquitous expanded tumor TCRs appeared there more at resection.

The origin of this receptor is a female donor with early-stage non-small cell lung cancer. The gene calls are TRBV23-1 and TRBJ2-1; perhaps TRBD2 as D (6 bases). TRBV23-1 is an ORF for which the function is uncertain. The sequencing used PBMCs, collected at follow-up. CDR3: CASSQSFGSSYNEQFF. As DNA, the CDR3 is TGCGCCAGCAGTCAAAGTTTCGGGAGCTCCTACAATGAGCAGTTCTTC.